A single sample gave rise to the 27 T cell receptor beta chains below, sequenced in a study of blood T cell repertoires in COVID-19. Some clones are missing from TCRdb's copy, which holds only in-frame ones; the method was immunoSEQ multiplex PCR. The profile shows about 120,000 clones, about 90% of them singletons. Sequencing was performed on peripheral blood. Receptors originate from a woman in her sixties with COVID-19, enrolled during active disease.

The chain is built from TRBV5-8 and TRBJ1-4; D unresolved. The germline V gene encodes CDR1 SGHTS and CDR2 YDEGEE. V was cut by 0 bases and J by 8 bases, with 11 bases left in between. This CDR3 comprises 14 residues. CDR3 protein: CASSLERVYEKLFF. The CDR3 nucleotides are TGTGCCAGCAGCTTGGAAAGAGTGTACGAAAAACTGTTTTTT.

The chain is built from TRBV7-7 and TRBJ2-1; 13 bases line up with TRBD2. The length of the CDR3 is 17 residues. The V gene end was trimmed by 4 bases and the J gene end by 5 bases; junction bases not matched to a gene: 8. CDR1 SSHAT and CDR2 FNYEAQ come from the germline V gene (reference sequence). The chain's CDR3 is CASSSDILAGGNNEQFF. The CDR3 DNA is TGTGCCAGCAGCTCCGACATACTAGCGGGGGGGAACAATGAGCAGTTCTTC.

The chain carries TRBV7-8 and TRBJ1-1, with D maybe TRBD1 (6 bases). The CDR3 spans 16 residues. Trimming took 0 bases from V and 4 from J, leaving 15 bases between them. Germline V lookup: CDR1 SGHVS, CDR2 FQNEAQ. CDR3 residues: CASSLAGAGAPTEAFF. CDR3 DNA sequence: TGTGCCAGCAGCTTAGCGGGGGCAGGGGCTCCCACTGAAGCTTTCTTT.

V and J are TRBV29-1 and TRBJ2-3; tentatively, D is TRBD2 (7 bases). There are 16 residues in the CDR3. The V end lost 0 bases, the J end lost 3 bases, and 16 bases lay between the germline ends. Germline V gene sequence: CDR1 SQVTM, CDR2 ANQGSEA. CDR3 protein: CSVEDVGGAKTDTQYF. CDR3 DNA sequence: TGCAGCGTTGAAGATGTGGGGGGGGCAAAGACAGATACGCAGTATTTT.

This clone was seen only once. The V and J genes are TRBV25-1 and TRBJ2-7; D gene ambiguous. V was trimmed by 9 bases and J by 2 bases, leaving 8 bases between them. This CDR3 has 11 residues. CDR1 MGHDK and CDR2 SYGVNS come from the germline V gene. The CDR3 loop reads CASMAAYEQYF. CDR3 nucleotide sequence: TGTGCCAGTATGGCAGCCTACGAGCAGTACTTC.

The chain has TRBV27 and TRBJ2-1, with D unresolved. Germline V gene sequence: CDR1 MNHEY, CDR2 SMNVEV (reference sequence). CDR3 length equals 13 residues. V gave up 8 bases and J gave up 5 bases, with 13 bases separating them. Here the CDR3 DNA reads TGTGCCAGCGGCCCGTGGGCAGACAATGAGCAGTTCTTC. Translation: CASGPWADNEQFF.

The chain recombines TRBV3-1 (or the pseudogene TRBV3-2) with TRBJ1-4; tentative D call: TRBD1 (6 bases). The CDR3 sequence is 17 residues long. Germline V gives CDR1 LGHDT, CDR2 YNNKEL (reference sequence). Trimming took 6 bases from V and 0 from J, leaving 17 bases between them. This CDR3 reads CASSPPHRASTNEKLFF. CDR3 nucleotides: TGTGCCAGCAGTCCTCCTCACAGGGCCTCAACTAATGAAAAACTGTTTTTT.

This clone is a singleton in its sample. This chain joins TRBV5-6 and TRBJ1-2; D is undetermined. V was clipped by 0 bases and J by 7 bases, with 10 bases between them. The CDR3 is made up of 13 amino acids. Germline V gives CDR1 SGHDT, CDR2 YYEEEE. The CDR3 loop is CASSLDRDAGYTF. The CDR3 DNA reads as TGTGCCAGCAGCTTGGACCGGGATGCTGGCTACACCTTC.

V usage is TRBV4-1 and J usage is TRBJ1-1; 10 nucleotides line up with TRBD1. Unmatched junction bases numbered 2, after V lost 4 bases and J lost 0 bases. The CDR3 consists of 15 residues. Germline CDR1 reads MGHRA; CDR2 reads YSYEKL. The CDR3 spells CASSPGQGMNTEAFF. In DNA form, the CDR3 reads TGCGCCAGCAGCCCGGGACAGGGGATGAACACTGAAGCTTTCTTT.

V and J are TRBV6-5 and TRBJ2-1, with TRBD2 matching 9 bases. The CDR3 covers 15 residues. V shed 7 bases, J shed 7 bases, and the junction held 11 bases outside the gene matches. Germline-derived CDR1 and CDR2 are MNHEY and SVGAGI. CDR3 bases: TGTGCCAGCATGCCGGGAGGCGGGGGGGCTAATGAGCAGTTCTTC. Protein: CASMPGGGGANEQFF.

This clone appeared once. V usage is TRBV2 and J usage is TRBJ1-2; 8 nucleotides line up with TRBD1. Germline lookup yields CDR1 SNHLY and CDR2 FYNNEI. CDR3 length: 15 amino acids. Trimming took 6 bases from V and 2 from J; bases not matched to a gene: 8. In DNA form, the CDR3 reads TGTGCCAGCAGCCCCACAGGGGGAGAGAACTATGGCTACACCTTC. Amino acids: CASSPTGGENYGYTF.

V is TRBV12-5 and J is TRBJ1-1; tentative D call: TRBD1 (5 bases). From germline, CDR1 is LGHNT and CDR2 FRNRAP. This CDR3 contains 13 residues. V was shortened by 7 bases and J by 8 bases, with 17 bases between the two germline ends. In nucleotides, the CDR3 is TGTGCTAGTGCCCTTTCTGGAGGGGCGGAAGCTTTCTTT. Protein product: CASALSGGAEAFF.

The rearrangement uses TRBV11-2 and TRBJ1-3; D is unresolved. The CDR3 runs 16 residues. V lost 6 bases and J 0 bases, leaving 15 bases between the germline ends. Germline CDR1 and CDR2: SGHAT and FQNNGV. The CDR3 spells CASRPIQGGSGNTIYF. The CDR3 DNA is TGTGCCAGCAGACCAATACAAGGAGGCTCTGGAAACACCATATATTTT.

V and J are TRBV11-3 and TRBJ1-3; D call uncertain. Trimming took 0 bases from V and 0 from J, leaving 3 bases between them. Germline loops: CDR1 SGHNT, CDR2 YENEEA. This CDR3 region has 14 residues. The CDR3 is CASSLDSSGNTIYF. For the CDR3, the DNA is TGTGCCAGCAGCTTAGACAGCTCTGGAAACACCATATATTTT.

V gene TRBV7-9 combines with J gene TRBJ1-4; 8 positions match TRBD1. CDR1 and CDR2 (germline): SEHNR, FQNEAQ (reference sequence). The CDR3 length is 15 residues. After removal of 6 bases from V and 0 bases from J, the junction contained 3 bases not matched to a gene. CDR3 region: CASRPTGATNEKLFF. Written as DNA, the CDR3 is TGTGCCAGCAGACCGACAGGGGCAACTAATGAAAAACTGTTTTTT.

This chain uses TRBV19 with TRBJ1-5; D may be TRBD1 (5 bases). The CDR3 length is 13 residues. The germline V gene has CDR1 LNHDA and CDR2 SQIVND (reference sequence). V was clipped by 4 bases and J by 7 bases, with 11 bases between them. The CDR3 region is CASSTPQGQPQHF. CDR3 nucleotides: TGTGCCAGTAGTACTCCTCAGGGCCAGCCCCAGCATTTT.

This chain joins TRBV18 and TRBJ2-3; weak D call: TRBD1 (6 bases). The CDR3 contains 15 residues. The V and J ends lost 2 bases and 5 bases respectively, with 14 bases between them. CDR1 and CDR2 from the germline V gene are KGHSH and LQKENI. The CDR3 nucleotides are TGTGCCAGCTCACCAGGACAGTGGGTAGGAGATACGCAGTATTTT. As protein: CASSPGQWVGDTQYF. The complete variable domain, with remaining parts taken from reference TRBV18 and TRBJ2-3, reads NAGVMQNPRHLVRRRGQEARLRCSPMKGHSHVYWYRQLPEEGLKFMVYLQKENIIDESGMPKERFSAEFPKEGPSILRIQQVVRGDSAAYFCASSPGQWVGDTQYFGPGTRLTVL.

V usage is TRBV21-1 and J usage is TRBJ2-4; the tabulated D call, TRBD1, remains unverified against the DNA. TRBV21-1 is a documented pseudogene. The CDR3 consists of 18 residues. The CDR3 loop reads CTRVAGQGGILAKNIQYF. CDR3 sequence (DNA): TGTACGAGGGTGGCCGGGCAGGGGGGAATTTTAGCCAAAAACATTCAGTACTTC.

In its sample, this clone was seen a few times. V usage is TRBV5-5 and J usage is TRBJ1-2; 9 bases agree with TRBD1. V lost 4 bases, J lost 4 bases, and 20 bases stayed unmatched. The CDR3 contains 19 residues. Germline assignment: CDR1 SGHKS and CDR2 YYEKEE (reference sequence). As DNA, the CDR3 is TGTGCCAGCAGCACTGGGACAGGGCTAACCCACTCTGACTTCTATGGCTACACCTTC. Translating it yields CASSTGTGLTHSDFYGYTF.

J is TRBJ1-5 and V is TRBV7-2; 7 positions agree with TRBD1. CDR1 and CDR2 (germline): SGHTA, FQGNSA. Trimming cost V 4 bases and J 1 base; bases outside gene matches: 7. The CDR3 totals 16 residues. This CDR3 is CASSSTGARSNQPQHF. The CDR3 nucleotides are TGTGCCAGCAGCTCAACAGGGGCAAGGAGCAATCAGCCCCAGCATTTT. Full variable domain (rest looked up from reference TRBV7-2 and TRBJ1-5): GAGVSQSPSNKVTEKGKDVELRCDPISGHTALYWYRQSLGQGLEFLIYFQGNSAPDKSGLPSDRFSAERTGGSVSTLTIQRTQQEDSAVYLCASSSTGARSNQPQHFGDGTRLSIL.

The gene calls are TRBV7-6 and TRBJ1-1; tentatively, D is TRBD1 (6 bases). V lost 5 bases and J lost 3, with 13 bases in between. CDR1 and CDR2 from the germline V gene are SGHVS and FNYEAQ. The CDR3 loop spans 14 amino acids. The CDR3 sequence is CASSPRGGYTEAFF. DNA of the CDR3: TGTGCCAGCAGCCCGAGGGGGGGCTACACTGAAGCTTTCTTT.

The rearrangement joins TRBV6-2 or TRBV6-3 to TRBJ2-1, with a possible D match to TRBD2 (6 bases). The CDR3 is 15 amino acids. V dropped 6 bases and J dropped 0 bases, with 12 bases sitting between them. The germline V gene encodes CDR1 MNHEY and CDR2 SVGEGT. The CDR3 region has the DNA TGTGCCAGCAGACCTAGCGTTAGCTCCTACAATGAGCAGTTCTTC. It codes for CASRPSVSSYNEQFF.

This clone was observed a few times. CDR3 sequence (DNA): TGTGCCAGCAGCCAGTTGGGACAGGGATTGAACACTGAAGCTTTCTTT. It codes for CASSQLGQGLNTEAFF. This rearrangement joins TRBV4-2 to TRBJ1-1; 9 bases fit TRBD1. This CDR3 spans 16 amino acids. V was clipped by 3 bases and J by 0 bases; unmatched bases: 5. Germline CDR1 and CDR2: LGHNA and YNFKEQ.

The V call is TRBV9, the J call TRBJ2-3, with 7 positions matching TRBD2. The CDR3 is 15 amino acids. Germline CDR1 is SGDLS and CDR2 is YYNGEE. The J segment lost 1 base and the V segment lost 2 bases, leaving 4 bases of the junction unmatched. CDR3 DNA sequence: TGTGCCAGCAGCGTCCTGGGGGGGGGCACAGATACGCAGTATTTT. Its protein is CASSVLGGGTDTQYF. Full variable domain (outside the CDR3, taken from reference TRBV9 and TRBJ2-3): DSGVTQTPKHLITATGQRVTLRCSPRSGDLSVYWYQQSLDQGLQFLIQYYNGEERAKGNILERFSAQQFPDLHSELNLSSLELGDSALYFCASSVLGGGTDTQYFGPGTRLTVL.

The CDR3 nucleotides are TGTGCCAGCAGCCAAGGTTGCAGGATTAGCAATCAGCCCCAGCATTTT. Its translation: CASSQGCRISNQPQHF. The chain joins TRBV3-1 (or the pseudogene TRBV3-2) to TRBJ1-5; the D is unclear. Trimming took off 1 base at V and 0 bases at J, with 10 bases between the two ends. CDR1 LGHDT and CDR2 YNNKEL come from the germline V gene (reference sequence). CDR3 length: 16 amino acids.

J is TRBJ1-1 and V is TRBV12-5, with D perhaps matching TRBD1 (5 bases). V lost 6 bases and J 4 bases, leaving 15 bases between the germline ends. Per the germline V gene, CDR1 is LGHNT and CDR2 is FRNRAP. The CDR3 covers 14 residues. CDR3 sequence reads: CASGRSGGSTEAFF. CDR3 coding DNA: TGTGCTAGTGGGCGGTCGGGGGGGAGCACTGAAGCTTTCTTT.

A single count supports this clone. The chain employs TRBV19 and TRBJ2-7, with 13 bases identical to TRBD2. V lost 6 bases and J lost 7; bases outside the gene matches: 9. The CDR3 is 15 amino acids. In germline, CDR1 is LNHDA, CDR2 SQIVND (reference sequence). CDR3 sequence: CASSQTSGGPGEQYF. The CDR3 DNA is TGTGCCAGTAGCCAGACTAGCGGGGGGCCGGGGGAGCAGTACTTC.